This is a list of T cell receptor beta chains from one sample in a study of PD-1 blockade in classical Hodgkin lymphoma. Assay used: immunoSEQ multiplex PCR; TCRdb lists only in-frame clones, some missing. The sample shows 4,000 to 6,000 clones, around 61% of them seen only once. Sequenced material: peripheral blood mononuclear cells (PBMCs), taken before the second cycle of nivolumab. These receptors were taken from a human donor with classical Hodgkin lymphoma. Both conserved end residues are part of each CDR3. The D gene is left open where the match is weak. Expanded clones get a size class; other rows say once, few or many, or leave the size out.

d_gene,v_gene,j_gene,abundance,len,CDR3aa,CDR3nt
TRBD2,TRBV19,TRBJ2-1,.,17,CASSFRTSGYSYNEQFF,TGTGCCAGTAGTTTCCGGACTAGCGGTTACTCCTACAATGAGCAGTTCTTC
TRBD1,TRBV28,TRBJ2-7,once,13,CASSTRGRYEQYF,TGTGCCAGCAGTACCAGGGGGCGTTACGAGCAGTACTTC
.,TRBV27,TRBJ1-1,.,14,CASSTQGSDTEAFF,TGTGCCAGCAGTACCCAGGGATCGGACACTGAAGCTTTCTTT
TRBD2,TRBV13,TRBJ2-1,few,17,CASSSTGTSGGASEQFF,TGTGCCAGCAGCTCAACCGGGACTAGCGGGGGGGCCTCTGAGCAGTTCTTC
.,TRBV10-1,TRBJ1-1,.,19,CASSESRTKSPRLNTEAFF,TGCGCCAGCAGTGAGTCCCGAACTAAAAGCCCGCGATTGAACACTGAAGCTTTCTTT
TRBD2,TRBV11-3,TRBJ2-3,once,19,CASSLEAGLAGGSTDTQYF,TGTGCCAGCAGCTTAGAGGCGGGGCTAGCGGGGGGCTCCACAGATACGCAGTATTTT
.,TRBV7-7,TRBJ2-1,.,14,CASSLSGNYNEQFF,TGTGCTAGCAGCTTAAGTGGAAATTACAATGAGCAGTTCTTC
TRBD1,TRBV2,TRBJ1-6,.,16,CASRAQGAAYNSPLHF,TGTGCCAGCAGGGCCCAGGGGGCCGCCTATAATTCACCCCTCCACTTT
TRBD1,TRBV7-6,TRBJ2-2,.,17,CASSSGQGAMGTGELFF,TGTGCCAGCAGCTCCGGACAGGGGGCGATGGGTACCGGGGAGCTGTTTTTT
TRBD1,TRBV7-8,TRBJ2-2,.,15,CASSPGTANTGELFF,TGTGCCAGCAGCCCGGGGACAGCGAACACCGGGGAGCTGTTTTTT
.,TRBV9,TRBJ2-7,.,13,CASSLGGEDEQYF,TGTGCCAGCAGCCTGGGTGGGGAGGACGAGCAGTACTTC
.,TRBV30,TRBJ2-5,.,14,CAWSVGLGGETQYF,TGTGCCTGGAGTGTAGGGCTAGGAGGAGAGACCCAGTACTTC
TRBD1,TRBV2,TRBJ1-1,.,14,CASSAGQGWTEAFF,TGTGCCAGCAGTGCAGGACAGGGGTGGACTGAAGCTTTCTTT
.,TRBV27,TRBJ2-5,.,15,CATSQTEIGQETQYF,TGTGCCACCTCACAGACGGAAATAGGCCAAGAGACCCAGTACTTC
.,TRBV27,TRBJ1-6,.,14,CASKVRADNSPLHF,TGTGCCAGCAAGGTTCGGGCAGATAATTCACCCCTCCACTTT
.,TRBV5-5,TRBJ2-1,.,16,CASSPTEDYTYNEQFF,TGTGCCAGCAGCCCCACGGAGGACTATACCTACAATGAGCAGTTCTTC
TRBD1,TRBV13,TRBJ1-1,.,13,CASRSDRDLEAFF,TGTGCCAGCAGGTCGGACAGGGACCTAGAAGCTTTCTTT
.,TRBV5-4,TRBJ1-3,.,15,CASSRQGFSGNTIYF,TGTGCCAGCAGCCGCCAGGGGTTCTCTGGAAACACCATATATTTT
.,TRBV9,TRBJ2-3,few,11,CASSVGDTQYF,TGTGCCAGCAGCGTGGGAGATACGCAGTATTTT